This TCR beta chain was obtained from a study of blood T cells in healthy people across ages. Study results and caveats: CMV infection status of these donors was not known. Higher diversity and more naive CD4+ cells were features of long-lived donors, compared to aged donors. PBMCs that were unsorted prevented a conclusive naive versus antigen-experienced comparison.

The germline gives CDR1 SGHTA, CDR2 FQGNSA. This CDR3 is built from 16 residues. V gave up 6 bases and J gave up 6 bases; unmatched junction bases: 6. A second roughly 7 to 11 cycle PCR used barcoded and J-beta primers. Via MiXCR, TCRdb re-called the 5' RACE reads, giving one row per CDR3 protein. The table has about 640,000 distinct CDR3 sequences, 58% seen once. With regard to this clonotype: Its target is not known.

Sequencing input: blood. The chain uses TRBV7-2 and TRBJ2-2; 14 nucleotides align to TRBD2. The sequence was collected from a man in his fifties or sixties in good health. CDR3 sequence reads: CASRPTSGGASGELFF. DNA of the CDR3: TGTGCCAGCAGGCCGACTAGCGGGGGGGCGTCCGGGGAGCTGTTTTTT.